This TCR beta chain was identified during a study of blood T cells in healthy people across ages (dated by TCRdb to between 2014 and 2017). Turning to the overall study: In model experiments, roughly one uniquely barcoded TCR beta cDNA molecule per two T cells was captured by template switching. The study measured age-related changes in TCR beta repertoire diversity using deep sequencing normalized with unique cDNA molecular identifiers. Four age groups were formed from the donors: young (average 16 years), middle-aged (roughly 38), aged (62) and long-lived (about 80). Donors of different ages were randomly distributed across sequencing lanes to avoid experimental bias. Two additional independent replicas of 1 million unique cDNA reads from the same blood draw were analyzed for two donors (one aged 18 to 30 and one aged 80 or older). On the study overall, not on this receptor specifically: Because the CMV infection status of the donors was unknown, age-related changes in expanded clonotypes may potentially have been confounded. Because profiling used bulk unsorted PBMCs, naive and antigen-experienced compartments could not be compared conclusively. As age increased, observed TCR beta diversity per million T cells dropped in a roughly linear way, and a significant reduction was already evident by age about 40. Compared with the aged group, more naive CD4+ T cells, fewer expanded clones and increased TCR diversity were shown by the long-lived group, suggesting age selection. Estimates of total diversity based on one million sequenced T cells were regarded as lower bounds and as underestimates. There was a strong correlation between observed TCR beta diversity and the percentage of naive T cells measured by flow cytometry.

Receptor libraries were prepared by 5' RACE. Reads for this sample came from an Illumina HiSeq 2500. A second PCR of roughly 6 to 11 cycles was run with a J-beta primer mix and a sample-barcoded 5' primer. A template-switch 5' adaptor carrying 12 random nucleotides introduced a unique molecular identifier onto each TCR beta cDNA molecule. Each sample yielded at least 2.5 million CDR3-containing paired-end reads. First-strand cDNA was synthesized from all RNA with the Mint cDNA synthesis kit, primed by a TRBC-specific oligonucleotide. After uracil-DNA glycosylase treatment, a first 18-cycle PCR used universal primers M1SS and BC2_uni_R on all cDNA. Per the original workflow: For normalization, 1 million high-quality reads were randomly selected from each sample, with every read carrying a distinct molecular identifier. Instead of being binned into consensus sequences, reads with shared molecular identifiers were discarded. CDR3 identification, clonotype clustering and error correction used MiTCR with a Q25 quality threshold and the strictest error-elimination algorithm. A nonparametric unseen species model with Euler transformation was used to estimate a lower bound on total TCR beta diversity. In TCRdb, the public reads were trimmed at Q25 with fastp and aligned with MiXCR, with productive beta chains retained. Each CDR3 protein appears once, grouped with its most common genes and DNA. These V and J calls derive from TCRdb rather than the authors' analysis. This sample comprises about 1,500,000 distinct CDR3 sequences, 28% of them detected only once. The ten largest clones add up to 7.7% of the sample.

Donors were 39 systemically healthy Caucasian individuals from Russia aged 6 to 90 years. Each donor gave 8 to 10 milliliters of peripheral blood, drawn into EDTA-treated Vacutainer tubes. Ficoll-Paque density-gradient centrifugation was used to isolate PBMCs, with at least 6 million per sample. Trizol reagent was used to extract total RNA from the PBMCs, yielding at least 5 micrograms per sample. Naive CD45RAhigh/CD27high T cell percentages were measured by flow cytometry on a PBMC aliquot from every donor. Unmatched junction bases come to 5, with V trimmed by 5 bases and J by 10 bases. CDR3 length: 12 amino acids, cysteine to phenylalanine. Only the CDR3 DNA is retained, 36 bases long and in frame from the first base. With respect to this clonotype: What antigen it recognizes has not been identified. Base qualities were left out, and no much larger clone turns up one base away.

The chain couples TRBV12-3 or TRBV12-4 to TRBJ2-1, with 7 junctional bases fitting TRBD1. The sequencing sample was made of blood. This TCR was sampled from a woman under 40 in good health. For the CDR3, the sequence is CASSQGVYEQFF. The sequenced DNA is TGTGCCAGCAGTCAGGGGGTCTACGAGCAGTTCTTC.